This T cell receptor (beta chain) was observed in a study of blood T cell repertoires in COVID-19. Across the study: Acute-phase and convalescent COVID-19 samples originated in the United States, Italy and Spain. PBMCs, B-cell-depleted T cells, or T cells provided the cDNA or gDNA that made up the material.

The germline V gene has CDR1 SGHNT and CDR2 YYREEE (reference sequence). J gave up 3 bases and V 4 bases, and 9 bases lay outside the gene matches. This CDR3 region has 15 residues. Original processing notes: It was from reference gene primer amplification that nucleated cell counts were estimated. Using immunoSEQ multiplex PCR, the repertoire was profiled, and TCRdb retains in-frame clones only, with some absent. V and J calls and clone size are copied from that table; D and trimming were computed from the DNA. Of about 130,000 clones in the sample, around four fifths are singletons; the top ten hold more than 15%.

This chain links TRBV5-4 with TRBJ2-7, with 8 bases fitting TRBD1. The sequencing input was peripheral blood. This sequence was found in an elderly man with acute or convalescent COVID-19. The CDR3 sequence: CASSPDRGRFYEQYF. CDR3 nucleotide sequence: TGTGCCAGCAGCCCTGACAGGGGTCGGTTCTACGAGCAGTACTTC.